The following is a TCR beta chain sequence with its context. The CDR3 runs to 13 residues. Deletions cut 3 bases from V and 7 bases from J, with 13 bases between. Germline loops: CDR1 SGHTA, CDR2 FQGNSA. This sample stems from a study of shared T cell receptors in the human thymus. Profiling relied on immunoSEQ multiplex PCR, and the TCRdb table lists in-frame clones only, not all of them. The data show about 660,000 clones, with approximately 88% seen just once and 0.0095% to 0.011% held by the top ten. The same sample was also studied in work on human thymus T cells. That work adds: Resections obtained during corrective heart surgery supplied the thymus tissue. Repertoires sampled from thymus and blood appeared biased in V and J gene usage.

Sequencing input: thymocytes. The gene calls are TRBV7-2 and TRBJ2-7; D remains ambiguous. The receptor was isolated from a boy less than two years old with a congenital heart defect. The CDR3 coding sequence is TGTGCCAGCAGCTTGATCCTCGCGGATGAGCAGTACTTC. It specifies CASSLILADEQYF.